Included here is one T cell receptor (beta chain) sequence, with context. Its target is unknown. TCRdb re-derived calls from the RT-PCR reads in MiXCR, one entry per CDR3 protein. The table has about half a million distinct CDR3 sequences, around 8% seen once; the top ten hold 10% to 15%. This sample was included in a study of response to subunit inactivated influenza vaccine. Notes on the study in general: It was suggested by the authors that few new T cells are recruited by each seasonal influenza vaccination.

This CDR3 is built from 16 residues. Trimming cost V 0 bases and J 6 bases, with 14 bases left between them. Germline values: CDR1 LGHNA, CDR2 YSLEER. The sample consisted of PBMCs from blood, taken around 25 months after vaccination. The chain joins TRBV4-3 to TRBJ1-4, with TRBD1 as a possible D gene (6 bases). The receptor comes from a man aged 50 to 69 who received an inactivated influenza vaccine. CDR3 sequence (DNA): TGCGCCAGCAGCCAAGATTCTCCGGGGGCCGATGAAAAACTGTTTTTT. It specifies CASSQDSPGADEKLFF.